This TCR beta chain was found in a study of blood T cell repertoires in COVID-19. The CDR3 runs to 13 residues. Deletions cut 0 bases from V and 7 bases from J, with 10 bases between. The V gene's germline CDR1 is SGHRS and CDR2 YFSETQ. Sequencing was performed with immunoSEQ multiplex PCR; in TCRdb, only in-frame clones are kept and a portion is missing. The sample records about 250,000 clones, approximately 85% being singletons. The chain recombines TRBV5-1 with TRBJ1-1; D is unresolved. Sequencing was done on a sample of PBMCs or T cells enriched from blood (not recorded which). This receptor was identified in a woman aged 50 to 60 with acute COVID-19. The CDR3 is CASSLDSGLEAFF. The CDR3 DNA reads TGCGCCAGCAGCTTGGATTCTGGCCTTGAAGCTTTCTTT.